A single sample gave rise to the 21 T cell receptor beta chains below, sequenced in a study of human T cells and chemical hapten exposure (dated by TCRdb to 2020 to 2022). Library preparation was by RACE. Sequencing used a NextSeq 500. TCRdb's own reprocessing of the public reads used fastp at Q25 and MiXCR and kept productive beta chains. Rows are unified per CDR3 protein, each entry keeping the most common DNA and genes. The sample includes fewer than 85,000 distinct CDR3 sequences, with about 10% observed a single time. Of the sample, 2% to 2.5% falls within the top ten clones. The sample's time point label is to be understood as: patch test 2, 6 weeks after DPC sensitization. Taken with the paper, the label for treatment or condition translates to: therapeutic diphenylcyclopropenone sensitization with weekly scalp DPC. The source material was whole blood, sampled in connection with sensitization to the hapten diphenylcyclopropenone (DPC). The receptors come from a woman under 40 with alopecia areata. Some clones in this sample may be carry-over from other donors' samples.

In this sample, this clonotype turned up a few times. J is TRBJ1-4 and V is TRBV11-2; 10 bases line up with TRBD1. The CDR3 has 14 residues. From germline, CDR1 is SGHAT and CDR2 FQNNGV. The V segment lost 9 bases and the J segment 7 bases; nucleotides outside the gene matches: 8. CDR3 coding DNA: TGTGCCAGTCTTGACAGGGGGCAAGGTGAAAAACTGTTTTTT. The encoded protein is CASLDRGQGEKLFF.

This clonotype has at least ten counts. The chain joins TRBV18 to TRBJ2-7, with 8 bases fitting TRBD1. CDR1 KGHSH and CDR2 LQKENI come from the germline V gene. V trimming: 2 bases; J trimming: 7 bases; junction bases outside the gene matches: 10. The CDR3 is made up of 15 amino acids. DNA of the CDR3: TGTGCCAGCTCACCAAATCCCGGACAGGGACAGGAGCAGTACTTC. Translation gives CASSPNPGQGQEQYF.

The sample holds many counts of this clonotype. This chain uses TRBV12-3 or TRBV12-4 with TRBJ1-5; perhaps TRBD1 as D (6 bases). V lost 2 bases, J lost 3 bases, and 8 bases lay in between. The CDR3 totals 14 residues. The CDR3 loop is CASSLHRDNQPQHF. The CDR3 DNA sequence: TGTGCCAGCAGTTTACACAGGGACAATCAGCCCCAGCATTTT.

This clonotype was recorded many times. The J gene is TRBJ1-6, the V gene TRBV18, with 9 bases fitting TRBD1. With V trimmed by 5 bases and J by 7 bases, 3 bases remained unmatched. This CDR3 comprises 14 residues. Germline loops: CDR1 KGHSH, CDR2 LQKENI. The CDR3 nucleotides read TGTGCCAGCTCATGGGGACAGGGAAATTCACCCCTCCACTTT. This codes for CASSWGQGNSPLHF.

This clonotype showed up many times. This chain joins TRBV5-8 and TRBJ2-2; 11 bases align to TRBD1. The length of the CDR3 is 15 residues. Trimming cost V 4 bases and J 4 bases; bases outside gene matches: 3. Per germline, CDR1 SGHTS and CDR2 YDEGEE. CDR3 nucleotides: TGTGCCAGCAGCATGGGACAGGGGGTCACCGGGGAGCTGTTTTTT. Protein sequence: CASSMGQGVTGELFF.

This clonotype was found many times. This chain links TRBV6-2 or TRBV6-3 with TRBJ2-5, with TRBD1 matching over 11 bases. The CDR3 spans 17 residues. Trimming at V came to 5 bases and at J to 4 bases, leaving 12 bases not matched to a gene. Germline CDR1 is MNHEY and CDR2 is SVGEGT. In DNA form, the CDR3 reads TGTGCCAGCAGTACACATTTACCCGGGACAGGGGGAGAGACCCAGTACTTC. Translating gives CASSTHLPGTGGETQYF.

This clonotype occurred many times. The chain employs TRBV12-3 or TRBV12-4 and TRBJ1-1; D is uncertain. V lost 1 base, J lost 4 bases, and 10 bases lay in between. This CDR3 region has 14 residues. The CDR3 DNA is TGTGCCAGCAGTTTAGGAATGGGTAGCACTGAAGCTTTCTTT. Its protein product is CASSLGMGSTEAFF.

In its sample, this clonotype was seen many times. J is TRBJ2-3 and V is TRBV9, with no clear D. Trimming removed 0 bases at V and 0 bases at J, with 11 bases between. Germline V gene data show CDR1 as SGDLS and CDR2 as YYNGEE. This CDR3 has 16 amino acids. The CDR3 DNA reads as TGTGCCAGCAGCGTAGGGGTAACACTAAGCACAGATACGCAGTATTTT. This sequence encodes CASSVGVTLSTDTQYF. Using reference TRBV9 and TRBJ2-3 for the parts outside the CDR3, the full variable domain is DSGVTQTPKHLITATGQRVTLRCSPRSGDLSVYWYQQSLDQGLQFLIQYYNGEERAKGNILERFSAQQFPDLHSELNLSSLELGDSALYFCASSVGVTLSTDTQYFGPGTRLTVL.

The sample holds a few counts of this clonotype. The chain uses TRBV20-1 and TRBJ1-3; D uncertain. The V gene lost 2 bases and the J gene lost 0 bases, with 14 bases spanning the gap. Germline CDR1 DFQATT, CDR2 SNEGSKA (reference sequence). The CDR3 consists of 16 residues. The CDR3 is CSARSTESNSGNTIYF. The CDR3 bases are TGCAGTGCTAGATCTACAGAGTCGAACTCTGGAAACACCATATATTTT.

Ten or more counts support this clonotype. The chain couples TRBV12-3 or TRBV12-4 to TRBJ1-2, with TRBD1 as a possible D gene (5 bases). CDR3 size: 13 residues. V lost 6 bases and J 7 bases, leaving 15 bases between the germline ends. For the CDR3, the DNA is TGTGCCAGCAGGCTTCACGACGGGGCTGGCTACACCTTC. Translating gives CASRLHDGAGYTF.

In its sample, this clonotype was seen many times. The chain carries TRBV5-4 and TRBJ2-7; D is perhaps TRBD1 (5 bases). CDR1 and CDR2 (germline): SGHNT, YYREEE (reference sequence). The CDR3 extends over 14 amino acids. V lost 4 bases to trimming and J lost 6 bases, with 17 bases between them. The CDR3 DNA sequence: TGTGCCAGCAGCCTCAGGGAAACCCCTCTCGAGCAGTACTTC. Protein: CASSLRETPLEQYF.

As DNA, the CDR3 is TGTGCCAGCAGCTTGTTTGTAGAAAAACTGTTTTTT. Translation gives CASSLFVEKLFF. The chain carries TRBV5-4 and TRBJ1-4; D is unclear. The V and J ends lost 1 base and 8 bases respectively, with 6 bases between them. The CDR3 loop spans 12 amino acids. Germline-derived CDR1 and CDR2 are SGHNT and YYREEE (reference sequence).

This clonotype was observed at least ten times. The genes are TRBV7-8 and TRBJ2-7; 15 bases line up with TRBD2. The CDR3 totals 17 residues. Losses at the gene ends were 5 bases for V and 3 bases for J; bases not matched to a gene: 8. Germline CDR1 is SGHVS and CDR2 is FQNEAQ. CDR3 coding DNA: TGTGCCAGCAGCACCCGGACTAGCGGGAGGGCCGACTACGAGCAGTACTTC. Protein: CASSTRTSGRADYEQYF.

This clonotype has a count of ten or more. CDR3 in amino acids: CASSLASDRADTQYF. The CDR3 nucleotides read TGTGCCAGCAGCTTAGCCTCTGACAGGGCAGATACGCAGTATTTT. This chain uses TRBV7-2 with TRBJ2-3; 7 nucleotides match TRBD1. CDR1 is SGHTA, CDR2 FQGNSA, per germline. V was clipped by 0 bases and J by 4 bases; unmatched bases: 4. The CDR3 has 15 residues.

This clonotype came up many times. The V call is TRBV7-9, the J call TRBJ1-2; D perhaps matches TRBD1 (6 bases). V was shortened by 6 bases and J by 0 bases, with 14 bases between the two germline ends. The germline V gene encodes CDR1 SEHNR and CDR2 FQNEAQ (reference sequence). This CDR3 spans 15 amino acids. The CDR3: CASSDRTDANYGYTF. CDR3 DNA: TGTGCCAGCAGTGATAGGACAGACGCTAACTATGGCTACACCTTC.

This clonotype was counted at least ten times. V gene TRBV12-3 or TRBV12-4 combines with J gene TRBJ2-3, with D perhaps assigned TRBD1 or TRBD2 (5 bases each). This CDR3 region has 14 residues. V was cut by 6 bases and J by 4 bases, with 14 bases left in between. For the CDR3, the DNA is TGTGCCAGCAGCCCATTGGGGGAATCAGATACGCAGTATTTT. This codes for CASSPLGESDTQYF.

This clonotype was seen at least ten times. The chain is built from TRBV30 and TRBJ2-1; perhaps D is TRBD1 or TRBD2 (6 bases each). CDR1 GTSNPN and CDR2 SVGIG come from the germline V gene (reference sequence). V shed 0 bases and J shed 4 bases, with 16 bases lying between them. This CDR3 comprises 16 residues. CDR3 nucleotides: TGTGCCTGGAGTGTACGAGGGGGAGGAGGGTACAATGAGCAGTTCTTC. This sequence encodes CAWSVRGGGGYNEQFF.

This clonotype has a count of ten or more. This sequence joins TRBV7-2 and TRBJ1-5; weak D call: TRBD1 (5 bases). Trimming removed 1 base from V and 9 bases from J, with 10 bases in between. CDR3 size: 13 residues. Germline CDR1 is SGHTA and CDR2 is FQGNSA. Here the CDR3 DNA reads TGTGCCAGCAGCTTAGGCAGGGATGGGCCCCAGCATTTT. It yields the protein CASSLGRDGPQHF. Full variable domain (remainder filled in from reference TRBV7-2 and TRBJ1-5): GAGVSQSPSNKVTEKGKDVELRCDPISGHTALYWYRQSLGQGLEFLIYFQGNSAPDKSGLPSDRFSAERTGGSVSTLTIQRTQQEDSAVYLCASSLGRDGPQHFGDGTRLSIL.

The V and J genes are TRBV29-1 and TRBJ2-2; TRBD2 is a possible D gene (6 bases). The CDR3 has 13 amino acids. CDR1 and CDR2 (germline): SQVTM, ANQGSEA. V was clipped by 2 bases and J by 6 bases, with 10 bases between them. CDR3: CSVEIGGAGELFF. The CDR3 DNA is TGCAGCGTTGAAATTGGAGGGGCCGGGGAGCTGTTTTTT.

The rearrangement links TRBV29-1 to TRBJ1-2, with D unresolved. The CDR3 contains 12 residues. Looked up from germline, CDR1 is SQVTM and CDR2 is ANQGSEA. Trimming took off 2 bases at V and 1 base at J, with 5 bases between the two ends. CDR3 region: CSVEPVNYGYTF. CDR3 nucleotides: TGCAGCGTTGAACCAGTTAACTATGGCTACACCTTC.

This clonotype was seen ten or more times. V gene TRBV27 combines with J gene TRBJ2-3, with TRBD2 as a possible D gene (6 bases). CDR3 length equals 15 residues. V lost 2 bases and J 0 bases, leaving 9 bases between the germline ends. The germline V gene encodes CDR1 MNHEY and CDR2 SMNVEV (reference sequence). CDR3 sequence: CASSLRGVSTDTQYF. CDR3 DNA: TGTGCCAGCAGTTTACGCGGGGTGAGCACAGATACGCAGTATTTT.